Below are 13 T cell receptor beta chains sequenced from a single sample in a study of cytomegalovirus exposure and HLA in healthy donors. The PCR used 60 Vbeta and 13 Jbeta primers. Produced via immunoSEQ multiplex PCR; TCRdb's table is partial and in-frame only. Of 90,000 to 150,000 clones listed, around 78% were seen once; the top ten hold approximately 3.5%. Input material: PBMCs. The origin of the receptors is a young woman in good health and CMV-seropositive.

This rearrangement joins TRBV2 to TRBJ2-7; a weak D match, TRBD2 (7 bases). Per germline, CDR1 SNHLY and CDR2 FYNNEI. V lost 3 bases and J lost 5, with 14 bases in between. The CDR3 loop spans 14 amino acids. CDR3 residues: CASSDWGGVDEQYF. Written as DNA, the CDR3 is TGTGCCAGCAGTGACTGGGGGGGCGTCGACGAGCAGTACTTC. Using reference TRBV2 and TRBJ2-7 for the parts outside the CDR3, the full variable domain is EPEVTQTPSHQVTQMGQEVILRCVPISNHLYFYWYRQILGQKVEFLVSFYNNEISEKSEIFDDQFSVERPDGSNFTLKIRSTKLEDSAMYFCASSDWGGVDEQYFGPGTRLTVT.

This chain links TRBV19 with TRBJ1-4, with 11 bases fitting TRBD1. The junction had 7 bases not matched to a gene; V was cut back by 9 bases and J by 7 bases. This CDR3 is built from 14 residues. Germline V CDR1 and CDR2: LNHDA, SQIVND (reference sequence). CDR3 sequence reads: CASGTGGRSEKLFF. For the CDR3, the DNA is TGTGCCAGCGGGACAGGGGGGAGAAGTGAAAAACTGTTTTTT.

V is TRBV30 and J is TRBJ2-1; 12 positions match TRBD2. Germline V gene sequence: CDR1 GTSNPN, CDR2 SVGIG (reference sequence). V shed 4 bases, J shed 10 bases, and the junction held 11 bases outside the gene matches. The CDR3 has 15 residues. The CDR3 DNA follows: TGTGCCTGGAACAACCCTAGCGGGGGGGCTCGCGAGCAGTTCTTC. This sequence encodes CAWNNPSGGAREQFF.

Concerning this clone itself: The junction differs from germline at one of its ends, possibly a read error. The rearrangement links TRBV7-9 to TRBJ1-1; D is ambiguous. This CDR3 has 12 residues. Germline lookup yields CDR1 SEHNR and CDR2 FQNEAQ (reference sequence). The CDR3 sequence: CSSSHASTEAFF. CDR3 bases: TGTTCCAGCAGCCACGCATCTACAGAGGCTTTCTTT.

The rearrangement uses TRBV27 and TRBJ1-6; 8 bases fit TRBD1. The CDR3 totals 19 residues. V lost 4 bases and J lost 7; bases outside the gene matches: 18. Germline assignment: CDR1 MNHEY and CDR2 SMNVEV (reference sequence). In DNA, the CDR3 is TGTGCCAGCAGTTCGCCAGAAAACAGGGGGTCAACCGACAATTCACCCCTCCACTTT. Translated: CASSSPENRGSTDNSPLHF.

V is TRBV6-5 and J is TRBJ1-2, with 7 bases lining up with TRBD1. Losses at the gene ends were 0 bases for V and 4 bases for J; bases not matched to a gene: 8. From germline, CDR1 is MNHEY and CDR2 SVGAGI. The CDR3 extends over 16 amino acids. CDR3 loop: CASSYSRTGTIYGYTF. The DNA of the CDR3 is TGTGCCAGCAGTTACTCGAGGACAGGCACCATCTATGGCTACACCTTC.

V and J are TRBV7-9 and TRBJ2-2, with 13 bases matching TRBD2. CDR1 and CDR2 from the germline V gene are SEHNR and FQNEAQ (reference sequence). V shed 5 bases and J 10 bases; nucleotides not matched to a gene: 13. The CDR3 runs to 17 residues. The CDR3, as DNA: TGTGCCAGCAGCAAAGTTCCGGGACTAGCGGGGTTCTCGGAGCTGTTTTTT. This encodes CASSKVPGLAGFSELFF.

This sequence joins TRBV5-6 and TRBJ1-2, with TRBD1 matching 9 bases. The germline V gene encodes CDR1 SGHDT and CDR2 YYEEEE. This CDR3 is 16 amino acids long. V lost 1 base to trimming and J lost 3 bases; unmatched junction nucleotides: 7. CDR3 coding DNA: TGTGCCAGCAGCTTGCCTAGGCGGACAGGGGACTATGGCTACACCTTC. Translating gives CASSLPRRTGDYGYTF.

This rearrangement joins TRBV7-2 to TRBJ1-2; D possibly corresponds to TRBD1 (6 bases). The germline V gene encodes CDR1 SGHTA and CDR2 FQGNSA. V lost 3 bases to trimming and J lost 6 bases, with 17 bases between them. This CDR3 contains 15 residues. CDR3 sequence reads: CASSFRVGGADGYTF. CDR3 sequence (DNA): TGTGCCAGCAGCTTTCGCGTTGGGGGCGCGGATGGCTACACCTTC.

The rearrangement uses TRBV5-1 and TRBJ2-5; 7 bases line up with TRBD2. The V gene's germline CDR1 is SGHRS and CDR2 YFSETQ. The CDR3 loop spans 15 amino acids. J was trimmed by 3 bases and V by 1 base; bases with no gene match: 6. DNA for the CDR3: TGCGCCAGCAGCTTGTCGGGGGGACTGGAAGAGACCCAGTACTTC. Translation gives CASSLSGGLEETQYF.

This clone was counted once. The CDR3 loop is CASSVGSYTEAFF. In nucleotides, the CDR3 is TGTGCCAGCAGCGTAGGTTCGTACACTGAAGCTTTCTTT. The gene calls are TRBV9 and TRBJ1-1; D not certain. The CDR3 runs to 13 residues. Germline values: CDR1 SGDLS, CDR2 YYNGEE. The V end was cut by 0 bases, the J end by 3 bases, with 6 bases between.

This chain links TRBV5-1 with TRBJ2-2, with D uncertain. V gave up 3 bases and J gave up 6 bases, with 9 bases separating them. This CDR3 comprises 13 residues. The V gene's germline CDR1 is SGHRS and CDR2 YFSETQ. The CDR3 sequence is CASSSQSAGELFF. CDR3 DNA sequence: TGCGCCAGCAGCTCCCAATCGGCCGGGGAGCTGTTTTTT.

J is TRBJ2-2 and V is TRBV11-2; D unclear. Germline V lookup: CDR1 SGHAT, CDR2 FQNNGV. Trimming shortened V by 1 base and J by 8 bases, and 8 bases separated the two germline ends. The CDR3 loop spans 13 amino acids. CDR3 DNA: TGTGCCAGCAGCTTAGCAGCGCGAGGGGAGCTGTTTTTT. It codes for CASSLAARGELFF.